The next 15 T cell receptor beta chains were all read from a single sample in a study of Ad26.COV2.S vaccination and SARS-CoV-2 variants. Libraries were prepared by immunoSEQ multiplex PCR; TCRdb keeps only in-frame clonotypes and omits some of them. This table has roughly 400,000 clones, 90% appearing once. The treatment denotes: approximately 18 received Ad26.COV2.S at low or high dose, single or two shots; about 5 received placebo; per-sample allocation not given. Following the first vaccine or placebo injection, samples were taken on day 63. The source was peripheral blood, collected in a trial of Ad26.COV2.S vaccine versus placebo. The source of these receptors is a person between 18 and 65 years old who received the Ad26.COV2.S COVID-19 vaccine or a placebo.

This rearrangement joins TRBV5-4 to TRBJ2-7, with 12 bases matching TRBD2. The V gene's germline CDR1 is SGHNT and CDR2 YYREEE (reference sequence). The CDR3 is 13 residues long. The V gene end was trimmed by 3 bases and the J gene end by 6 bases; junction bases not matched to a gene: 1. CDR3 amino acids: CASSSGLAGEQYF. CDR3 bases: TGTGCCAGCAGCTCGGGACTAGCGGGCGAGCAGTACTTC.

This rearrangement joins TRBV6-4 to TRBJ2-3; D possibly corresponds to TRBD1 (6 bases). Germline V gene data show CDR1 as MRHNA and CDR2 as SNTAGT. The V end was cut by 7 bases, the J end by 0 bases, with 14 bases between. The CDR3 is 15 amino acids. The CDR3 sequence is CASKNRATSTDTQYF. The DNA of the CDR3 is TGTGCCAGCAAGAACAGGGCCACTAGCACAGATACGCAGTATTTT.

V gene TRBV2 combines with J gene TRBJ1-5, with D hard to call. Germline V gene lookup returns CDR1 SNHLY and CDR2 FYNNEI. The CDR3 consists of 12 residues. V lost 8 bases to trimming and J lost 0 bases, with 5 bases between them. In DNA form, the CDR3 reads TGTGCCAGCGGGGATAGCAATCAGCCCCAGCATTTT. Its translation: CASGDSNQPQHF.

CDR3 sequence: CASSFNLAGDTQYF. Written as DNA, the CDR3 is TGTGCCAGCAGCTTCAATCTAGCGGGAGATACGCAGTATTTT. The J gene is TRBJ2-3, the V gene TRBV11-2, with 8 positions matching TRBD2. Looked up from germline, CDR1 is SGHAT and CDR2 is FQNNGV. With V trimmed by 3 bases and J by 5 bases, 4 bases remained unmatched. The CDR3 has 14 residues.

V gene TRBV11-2 combines with J gene TRBJ2-3; TRBD2 might be the D (6 bases). The germline V and J ends were trimmed by 4 bases and 6 bases, with 20 bases remaining between them. The CDR3 runs 16 residues. Germline V gene data show CDR1 as SGHAT and CDR2 as FQNNGV. The CDR3 DNA reads TGTGCCAGCAGCTCCCTACGATCGAGGCTAGCGGATACGCAGTATTTT. Translation: CASSSLRSRLADTQYF.

This chain links TRBV3-1 (or the pseudogene TRBV3-2) with TRBJ2-5; 7 nucleotides match TRBD1. The CDR3 consists of 16 residues. Trimming removed 1 base from V and 0 bases from J; junction bases left unmatched: 5. CDR1 LGHDT and CDR2 YNNKEL come from the germline V gene (reference sequence). The CDR3 DNA sequence: TGTGCCAGCAGCCAAGTAGGGGGCCCCGACCAAGAGACCCAGTACTTC. The encoded protein is CASSQVGGPDQETQYF.

The J gene is TRBJ2-3, the V gene TRBV30; the D is unclear. Per the germline V gene, CDR1 is GTSNPN and CDR2 is SVGIG (reference sequence). This CDR3 contains 12 residues. Trimming took 2 bases from V and 2 from J, leaving 5 bases between them. Written as DNA, the CDR3 is TGTGCCTGGAGTTCCAACACAGATACGCAGTATTTT. This gives the protein CAWSSNTDTQYF.

The V gene is TRBV5-4, the J gene TRBJ1-2, with D perhaps matching TRBD1 (6 bases). V lost 0 bases and J 4 bases, leaving 13 bases between the germline ends. CDR3 size: 15 residues. The V gene's germline CDR1 is SGHNT and CDR2 YYREEE (reference sequence). CDR3 nucleotides: TGTGCCAGCAGCTTGGAGGGGGGTTTGGGCTATGGCTACACCTTC. As protein: CASSLEGGLGYGYTF.

This rearrangement joins TRBV6-2 or TRBV6-3 to TRBJ2-4, with 10 bases matching TRBD2. This CDR3 spans 17 amino acids. The germline CDR1 and CDR2 sequences are MNHEY and SVGEGT. Germline trimming cut 2 bases from V and 2 bases from J; bases unmatched to any gene: 6. The DNA of the CDR3 is TGTGCCAGCAGTTACCCGGGACTAGCGCTAACCAAAAACATTCAGTACTTC. Residues: CASSYPGLALTKNIQYF.

The V and J genes are TRBV7-9 and TRBJ2-1, with D tentatively TRBD1 or TRBD2 (5 bases each). Germline CDR1 and CDR2: SEHNR and FQNEAQ (reference sequence). The CDR3 length is 13 residues. V lost 5 bases and J 10 bases, leaving 15 bases between the germline ends. The CDR3 nucleotides are TGTGCCAGCAGCCTACGGGACGGTGAGGAGCAGTTCTTC. Its translation: CASSLRDGEEQFF.

The chain is built from TRBV3-1 (or the pseudogene TRBV3-2) and TRBJ2-7; 7 bases line up with TRBD2. Germline trimming cut 1 base from V and 4 bases from J; bases unmatched to any gene: 7. Germline loops: CDR1 LGHDT, CDR2 YNNKEL (reference sequence). The CDR3 sequence is 15 residues long. Here the CDR3 reads CASSQVGGGPYEQYF. The CDR3 nucleotides are TGTGCCAGCAGCCAAGTTGGGGGAGGGCCATACGAGCAGTACTTC.

The chain couples TRBV5-6 to TRBJ2-5; unclear D gene. CDR1 and CDR2 (germline): SGHDT, YYEEEE. V was cut by 1 base and J by 7 bases, with 11 bases left in between. The CDR3 is 13 amino acids. DNA of the CDR3: TGTGCCAGCAGCTTGAGTTCATTTCGGACCCAGTACTTC. Amino acid sequence: CASSLSSFRTQYF.

The count of this clone is one. DNA for the CDR3: TGTGCCAGCAGCTTAGGAGTGATAGGGGTAGATTTTAGGAACACTGAAGCTTTCTTT. Amino acids: CASSLGVIGVDFRNTEAFF. The chain employs TRBV7-2 and TRBJ1-1, with D maybe TRBD1 (5 bases). Germline CDR1 SGHTA, CDR2 FQGNSA. V was pared by 1 base and J by 1 base, with 22 bases between. The CDR3 runs 19 residues.

The rearrangement joins TRBV4-1 to TRBJ2-1, with D possibly matching TRBD2 (6 bases). Trimming pared 1 base from V and 0 bases from J, leaving 10 bases between. The CDR3 is 16 residues long. CDR1 and CDR2 (germline): MGHRA, YSYEKL. This CDR3 is CASSQGSGSSYNEQFF. DNA of the CDR3: TGCGCCAGCAGCCAAGGTAGCGGTAGCTCCTACAATGAGCAGTTCTTC.

The chain combines TRBV28 with TRBJ1-2, with TRBD1 as a possible D gene (6 bases). There are 14 residues in the CDR3. The V end was cut by 5 bases, the J end by 0 bases, with 10 bases between. The germline CDR1 and CDR2 sequences are MDHEN and SYDVKM. The CDR3 loop reads CASSRTASNYGYTF. The CDR3 nucleotides read TGTGCCAGCAGTCGGACAGCCTCTAACTATGGCTACACCTTC.